The 15 T cell receptor beta chains reported below all come from one sample, sequenced in a study of blood T cell repertoires in COVID-19. Assay: immunoSEQ multiplex PCR; the TCRdb copy retains only in-frame clones and omits some. The sample yields approximately 160,000 clones, 81% seen once. The sample consisted of peripheral blood. The receptors were gathered from a human donor in a cohort sampled during active COVID-19.

The chain couples TRBV2 to TRBJ2-5; perhaps TRBD2 as D (6 bases). Germline V gives CDR1 SNHLY, CDR2 FYNNEI. The CDR3 runs 14 residues. With 3 bases removed from V and 2 bases from J, the gap between germline ends came to 10 bases. CDR3 sequence reads: CASSDLGLQETQYF. CDR3 DNA sequence: TGTGCCAGCAGTGACTTAGGACTACAAGAGACCCAGTACTTC.

This clone has a single count. The chain combines TRBV5-1 with TRBJ2-1; 7 nucleotides agree with TRBD1. CDR1 and CDR2 from the germline V gene are SGHRS and YFSETQ. With V trimmed by 4 bases and J by 4 bases, 5 bases remained unmatched. CDR3 length equals 14 residues. In DNA form, the CDR3 reads TGCGCCAGCAGCGAACGGGACAGTTACAATGAGCAGTTCTTC. Translation gives CASSERDSYNEQFF.

The table lists this clone with a count of one. CDR3 residues: CASSLGGRAMDEQFF. The CDR3 nucleotides are TGCGCCAGCAGCTTGGGCGGGAGGGCCATGGATGAGCAGTTCTTC. The rearrangement uses TRBV5-1 and TRBJ2-1, with 9 bases that match TRBD2. V shed 0 bases and J 8 bases; nucleotides not matched to a gene: 6. CDR1 is SGHRS, CDR2 YFSETQ, per germline. The CDR3 has 15 residues.

This sequence joins TRBV15 and TRBJ2-3, with TRBD2 matching 8 bases. The CDR3 contains 14 residues. Germline loops: CDR1 LNHNV, CDR2 YYDKDF (reference sequence). The ends lost 8 bases at V and 4 bases at J; junction bases unmatched: 8. The CDR3 here is CATESGSVADTQYF. The CDR3 DNA follows: TGTGCCACCGAGAGCGGGAGTGTCGCAGATACGCAGTATTTT.

V gene TRBV12-3 or TRBV12-4 combines with J gene TRBJ1-1; D is undetermined. V dropped 5 bases and J dropped 2 bases, with 3 bases sitting between them. CDR3 size: 11 residues. CDR3 amino acids: CASSTNTEAFF. CDR3 bases: TGTGCCAGCAGTACTAACACTGAAGCTTTCTTT.

The chain recombines TRBV6-6 with TRBJ2-7; tentatively, D is TRBD1 (5 bases). Trimming removed 2 bases from V and 4 bases from J, with 9 bases in between. CDR3 length equals 13 residues. Germline V gives CDR1 MNHNY, CDR2 SVGAGI (reference sequence). Here the CDR3 DNA reads TGTGCCAGCAGTTACACAGGAAAGTACGAGCAGTACTTC. Protein sequence: CASSYTGKYEQYF.

This clone has only a few counts. The CDR3 sequence is CATRGQSYNSPLHF. Written as DNA, the CDR3 is TGTGCCACCCGGGGACAATCCTATAATTCACCCCTCCACTTT. V is TRBV27 and J is TRBJ1-6; possibly TRBD1 for D (6 bases). Germline CDR1 MNHEY, CDR2 SMNVEV (reference sequence). Trimming shortened V by 10 bases and J by 1 base, and 11 bases separated the two germline ends. The CDR3 extends over 14 amino acids.

This clone has just one count. The chain carries TRBV14 and TRBJ2-7, with 7 bases that match TRBD1. The CDR3 has 16 amino acids. CDR1 and CDR2 from the germline V gene are SGHDN and FVKESK. V was pared by 2 bases and J by 4 bases, with 11 bases of the junction left unmatched. The CDR3, as DNA: TGTGCCAGCAGCCAATATACACAGACAGGGAGTTACGAGCAGTACTTC. It specifies CASSQYTQTGSYEQYF. The complete variable domain, with remaining parts taken from reference TRBV14 and TRBJ2-7, reads EAGVTQFPSHSVIEKGQTVTLRCDPISGHDNLYWYRRVMGKEIKFLLHFVKESKQDESGMPNNRFLAERTGGTYSTLKVQPAELEDSGVYFCASSQYTQTGSYEQYFGPGTRLTVT.

The chain recombines TRBV12-2 with TRBJ1-5; the D call TRBD1 from the table was never checked on the DNA. TRBV12-2 is designated a pseudogene. The CDR3 covers 17 residues. The CDR3 loop is CASRFCVGAMRDQPQHF. CDR3 coding DNA: TGTGCAAGTCGCTTCTGTGTGGGGGCAATGCGGGATCAGCCCCAGCATTTT.

This chain links TRBV28 with TRBJ1-3; D unclear. The length of the CDR3 is 12 residues. V gave up 8 bases and J gave up 0 bases, with 5 bases separating them. CDR1 is MDHEN and CDR2 is SYDVKM in the germline V gene. The CDR3 sequence: CASLSSGNTIYF. For the CDR3, the DNA is TGTGCCAGCCTAAGCTCTGGAAACACCATATATTTT.

The chain joins TRBV6-4 to TRBJ2-1, with 10 nucleotides matching TRBD2. CDR1 and CDR2 (germline): MRHNA, SNTAGT. V was clipped by 2 bases and J by 8 bases; unmatched bases: 6. CDR3 length: 15 amino acids. CDR3 protein: CASSDGSSGGHEQFF. Written as DNA, the CDR3 is TGTGCCAGCAGTGACGGCTCTAGCGGGGGCCATGAGCAGTTCTTC.

J is TRBJ1-2 and V is TRBV30, with D possibly TRBD1 on 5 matching bases. Between the trimmed V and J ends, which lost 1 base and 0 bases, there was a span of 6 bases. CDR3 length: 13 amino acids. The germline gives CDR1 GTSNPN, CDR2 SVGIG (reference sequence). The CDR3 spells CAWSGTPNYGYTF. In nucleotides, the CDR3 is TGTGCCTGGAGTGGGACACCTAACTATGGCTACACCTTC.

The chain links TRBV3-1 (or the pseudogene TRBV3-2) to TRBJ1-6; D gene uncertain. This CDR3 region has 15 residues. Deletions cut 4 bases from V and 6 bases from J, with 13 bases between. CDR1 and CDR2 from the germline V gene are LGHDT and YNNKEL (reference sequence). DNA of the CDR3: TGTGCCAGCAGCCTGACCCAGGTTACTAATTCACCCCTCCACTTT. It yields the protein CASSLTQVTNSPLHF.

This chain connects TRBV28 to TRBJ2-5, with 7 nucleotides matching TRBD1. Unmatched junction bases numbered 3, after V lost 2 bases and J lost 0 bases. Germline V gene sequence: CDR1 MDHEN, CDR2 SYDVKM. The CDR3 is 15 residues long. Here the CDR3 reads CASSLDRAHQETQYF. The CDR3 DNA is TGTGCCAGCAGTTTAGACAGGGCCCACCAAGAGACCCAGTACTTC.

The table lists this clone with a count of one. In DNA, the CDR3 is TGTGCCAGCGGGACAGGGGGCAGGTACGAGCAGTACTTC. Its translation: CASGTGGRYEQYF. The genes are TRBV6-5 and TRBJ2-7; 12 positions agree with TRBD1. Per the germline V gene, CDR1 is MNHEY and CDR2 is SVGAGI. J gave up 4 bases and V 8 bases, and 3 bases lay outside the gene matches. The CDR3 covers 13 residues.